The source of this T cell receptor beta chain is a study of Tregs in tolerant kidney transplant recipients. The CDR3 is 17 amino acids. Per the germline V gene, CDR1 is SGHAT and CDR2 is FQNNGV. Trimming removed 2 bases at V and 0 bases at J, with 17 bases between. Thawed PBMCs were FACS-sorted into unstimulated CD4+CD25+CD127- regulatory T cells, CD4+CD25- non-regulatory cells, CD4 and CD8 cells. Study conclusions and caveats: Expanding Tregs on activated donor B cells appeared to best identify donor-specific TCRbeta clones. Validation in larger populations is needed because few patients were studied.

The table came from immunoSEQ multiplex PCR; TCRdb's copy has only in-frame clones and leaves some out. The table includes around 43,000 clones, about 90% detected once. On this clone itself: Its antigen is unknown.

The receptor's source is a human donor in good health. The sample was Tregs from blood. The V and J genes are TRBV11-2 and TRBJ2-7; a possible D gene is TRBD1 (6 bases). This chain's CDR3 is CASSLPRTWDISYEQYF. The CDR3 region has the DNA TGTGCCAGCAGCTTACCTAGAACCTGGGACATCTCCTACGAGCAGTACTTC.